This T cell receptor (beta chain) was documented in a study of blood T cell repertoires in COVID-19. About the study: Acute and convalescent COVID-19 specimens originated in the United States, Italy and Spain. From T cells, B-cell-depleted T cells, or PBMCs came the material, which was cDNA or gDNA.

TCRdb's table, derived via immunoSEQ multiplex PCR, lists solely in-frame clones and lacks some. This table has under 200,000 clones, about 90% appearing once. This CDR3 has 14 residues. Germline V gene sequence: CDR1 SGHTA, CDR2 FQGTGA. Trimming removed 6 bases at V and 3 bases at J, with 14 bases between. Sequenced material: peripheral blood. The chain employs TRBV7-3 and TRBJ1-1, with a possible D match to TRBD1 (5 bases). This receptor was identified in a man between 18 and 35 years old with active or convalescent COVID-19. CDR3 in amino acids: CASSDRGLDTEAFF. The CDR3 DNA reads as TGTGCCAGCAGTGATAGGGGTCTGGACACTGAAGCTTTCTTT.